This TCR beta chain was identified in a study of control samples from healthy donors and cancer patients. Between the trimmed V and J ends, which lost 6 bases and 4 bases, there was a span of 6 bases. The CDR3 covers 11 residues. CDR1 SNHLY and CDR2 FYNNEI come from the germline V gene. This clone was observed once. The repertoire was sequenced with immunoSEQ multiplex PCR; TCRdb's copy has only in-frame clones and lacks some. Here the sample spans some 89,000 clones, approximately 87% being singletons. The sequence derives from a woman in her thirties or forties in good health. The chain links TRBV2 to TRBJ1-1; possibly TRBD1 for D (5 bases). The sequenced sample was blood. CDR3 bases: TGTGCCAGCAGGGGGGGCACTGAAGCTTTCTTT. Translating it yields CASRGGTEAFF.